Listed below are T cell receptor beta chains from one sample, sequenced in a study of control samples from healthy donors and cancer patients. Sequencing used immunoSEQ multiplex PCR; TCRdb keeps in-frame clones, though not all of them. Seen here are about 140,000 clones, more than 85% observed once, and the top ten hold about 3%. Sequences were obtained from blood. The receptor set was obtained from a man younger than 45 in good health. Both conserved end residues are trimmed from each CDR3. Fields, in order: V gene, CDR3 length, CDR3 protein.

>TRBV19|12
ASSMGTGYNEQF
>TRBV5-4|12
ASSGGQGGTEAF
>TRBV19|14
ASSIIGTPNNYGYT
>TRBV19|13
ASSIGPSGDGGYT
>TRBV7-2|16
ASSFTSGAPLRTDTQY
>TRBV7-3|13
ASSDRQGSLNEQF
>TRBV6-2/TRBV6-3|13
ASGRGGKNTGELF
>TRBV11-1|11
ASSLQGSYEQY
>TRBV2|14
ASLTDRGEPYNEQF
>TRBV1|14
TSSHRLAGGTDTQY
>TRBV20-1|12
SASVAGGYYEQY
>TRBV6-2/TRBV6-3|12
ASSSRADAYEQY
>TRBV9|12
ASSVEGQRTEAF
>TRBV15|13
ATSSSGGRSYEQY
>TRBV2|11
AAGTGTSYEQY
>TRBV28|13
ASSPATGRYTEAF
>TRBV10-2|10
ASESRSLEAF
>TRBV21-1|14
ASSTGSSPSTDTQY
>TRBV7-9|12
ASSLRTGGTEAF